What follows are 8 T cell receptor beta chains derived from one specimen sequenced in a study of vaccination effects on CD4 cells after COVID-19. The table came from immunoSEQ multiplex PCR; TCRdb's copy has only in-frame clones and leaves some out. The table includes some 20,000 clones, over 65% detected once. The antigens these receptors bind are not known. Sequencing followed a ViraFEST assay step that expanded antigen-specific CD4+ T cells with viral peptide pools. The culture ran for 10 days, and then CD4+ T cells were isolated. According to the study, vaccine recipients showed no prior SARS-CoV-2 infection and negative nucleocapsid antibodies. Sequencing was performed on CD4+ T cells from PBMCs cultured with HCoV-NL63 spike peptides, taken before COVID-19 vaccination. The origin of the receptors is a human donor who received a COVID-19 vaccine.

The V and J genes are TRBV19 and TRBJ2-2; D ambiguous. In germline, CDR1 is LNHDA, CDR2 SQIVND (reference sequence). The length of the CDR3 is 16 residues. Trimming shortened V by 6 bases and J by 3 bases, and 17 bases separated the two germline ends. The CDR3 loop reads CASSLDEVYYTGELFF. The CDR3 coding sequence is TGTGCCAGTAGCCTGGACGAGGTTTATTACACCGGGGAGCTGTTTTTT.

V and J are TRBV21-1 and TRBJ2-1; no check of the table's D call, TRBD2, against the DNA was made. TRBV21-1 is a documented pseudogene. The CDR3 runs to 16 residues. The CDR3 protein is CASSKGMGTSDNEQFF. CDR3 in DNA: TGTGCCAGCAGCAAAGGTATGGGGACTAGCGATAATGAGCAGTTCTTC.

The rearrangement links TRBV6-5 to TRBJ2-3; D perhaps matches TRBD2 (6 bases). The germline V gene encodes CDR1 MNHEY and CDR2 SVGAGI. Deletions cut 5 bases from V and 1 base from J, with 13 bases between. This CDR3 comprises 15 residues. This chain's CDR3 is CASSLRGVGTDTQYF. For the CDR3, the DNA is TGTGCCAGCAGTCTCCGCGGGGTCGGCACAGATACGCAGTATTTT.

This clone was seen only once. V is TRBV19 and J is TRBJ2-3; 9 bases are shared with TRBD2. The CDR3 totals 16 residues. With V trimmed by 7 bases and J by 0 bases, 8 bases remained unmatched. Germline lookup yields CDR1 LNHDA and CDR2 SQIVND (reference sequence). Written as DNA, the CDR3 is TGTGCCAGTACCCTATATAGCGGGGGCAGCACAGATACGCAGTATTTT. Its translation: CASTLYSGGSTDTQYF. The variable domain in full, completed from reference TRBV19 and TRBJ2-3, reads DGGITQSPKYLFRKEGQNVTLSCEQNLNHDAMYWYRQDPGQGLRLIYYSQIVNDFQKGDIAEGYSVSREKKESFPLTVTSAQKNPTAFYLCASTLYSGGSTDTQYFGPGTRLTVL.

The chain joins TRBV6-1 to TRBJ1-2; maybe TRBD1 (6 bases). This CDR3 spans 12 amino acids. V shed 3 bases and J shed 8 bases, with 10 bases lying between them. Per germline, CDR1 MNHNS and CDR2 SASEGT. In nucleotides, the CDR3 is TGTGCCAGCAGTGAGGGTGGGACAGGCTACACCTTC. As protein: CASSEGGTGYTF.

V and J are TRBV6-6 and TRBJ1-1; maybe TRBD1 (5 bases). Trimming shortened V by 6 bases and J by 1 base, and 9 bases separated the two germline ends. This CDR3 has 13 residues. The germline CDR1 and CDR2 sequences are MNHNY and SVGAGI (reference sequence). As DNA, the CDR3 is TGTGCCAGCAGGAAAGGGGAGAACACTGAAGCTTTCTTT. It is translated as CASRKGENTEAFF.

The chain links TRBV5-5 to TRBJ1-4; 8 nucleotides line up with TRBD1. Germline V CDR1 and CDR2: SGHKS, YYEKEE (reference sequence). This CDR3 is built from 17 residues. The junction had 6 bases not matched to a gene; V was cut back by 2 bases and J by 0 bases. CDR3 DNA: TGTGCCAGCAGCTTCCGGCCGGGACAGGCAACTAATGAAAAACTGTTTTTT. Encoded protein: CASSFRPGQATNEKLFF.

The genes are TRBV24-1 and TRBJ2-3; D might be TRBD1 or TRBD2, each matching 7 bases. The CDR3 runs 17 residues. The germline V gene encodes CDR1 KGHDR and CDR2 SFDVKD. The ends were cut back, 7 bases at V and 5 bases at J, with 24 bases in the middle. The CDR3 here is CATRTFRGGEHKDTQYF. CDR3 coding DNA: TGTGCCACCAGGACATTCAGGGGGGGAGAACACAAAGATACGCAGTATTTT.